This passage covers 29 T cell receptor beta chains from one sample sequenced in a study of T cell responses to AZD1222 COVID-19 vaccine. Generated by immunoSEQ multiplex PCR, the TCRdb table keeps only in-frame clones and is missing some. The sample consists of 150,000 to 200,000 clones, about 91% of them appearing once. The sequenced sample was peripheral blood, obtained on day 0 of AZD1222 vaccination. The receptors shown here come from an adult in good health.

This chain connects TRBV30 to TRBJ1-6; D gene unclear. Between the trimmed V and J ends, which lost 1 base and 10 bases, there was a span of 14 bases. Germline values: CDR1 GTSNPN, CDR2 SVGIG (reference sequence). This CDR3 region has 14 residues. DNA of the CDR3: TGTGCCTGGAGTGGGCTCGTCGGTGGGTCACCCCTCCACTTT. Amino acid sequence: CAWSGLVGGSPLHF.

The table lists this clone with a few counts. The gene calls are TRBV12-5 and TRBJ2-1; 7 bases line up with TRBD1. This CDR3 region has 14 residues. The J segment lost 6 bases and the V segment lost 7 bases, leaving 9 bases of the junction unmatched. CDR1 is LGHNT, CDR2 FRNRAP, per germline. The CDR3 DNA reads TGTGCTAGTGTAGGGGACAGACTGATCAATGAGCAGTTCTTC. It yields the protein CASVGDRLINEQFF.

In this sample, this clone turned up a few times. This chain links TRBV7-9 with TRBJ2-2; 7 positions agree with TRBD2. J gave up 4 bases and V 5 bases, and 16 bases lay outside the gene matches. Per the germline V gene, CDR1 is SEHNR and CDR2 is FQNEAQ (reference sequence). The CDR3 totals 18 residues. This CDR3 reads CASSSGTPRRGSTGELFF. DNA of the CDR3: TGTGCCAGCAGCAGCGGGACCCCGCGTCGGGGAAGCACCGGGGAGCTGTTTTTT.

The chain carries TRBV5-1 and TRBJ2-3, with a weak D call TRBD1 (5 bases). The CDR3 is 15 amino acids. From germline, CDR1 is SGHRS and CDR2 YFSETQ. V shed 1 base and J shed 3 bases, with 12 bases lying between them. Written as DNA, the CDR3 is TGCGCCAGCAGCTTGATCGACAGCAGGACAGATACGCAGTATTTT. It encodes CASSLIDSRTDTQYF.

The gene calls are TRBV4-1 and TRBJ2-7; TRBD1 aligns across 7 bases. The CDR3 contains 14 residues. Germline V gene sequence: CDR1 MGHRA, CDR2 YSYEKL. V lost 4 bases, J lost 5 bases, and 8 bases stayed unmatched. The CDR3 spells CASSPTGFMNEQYF. The CDR3 nucleotides are TGCGCCAGCAGCCCGACAGGGTTCATGAACGAGCAGTACTTC.

This clone has a single count. The J gene is TRBJ1-5, the V gene TRBV2; D perhaps matches TRBD1 (5 bases). The V end was cut by 6 bases, the J end by 6 bases, with 15 bases between. Germline CDR1 SNHLY, CDR2 FYNNEI. The CDR3 runs to 14 residues. DNA of the CDR3: TGTGCCAGCAGCCCCACAGGAGGTAGTCAGCCCCAGCATTTT. Encoded protein: CASSPTGGSQPQHF.

V and J are TRBV6-6 and TRBJ1-4; 7 bases match TRBD1. Germline CDR1 is MNHNY and CDR2 is SVGAGI (reference sequence). CDR3 length: 14 residues. Germline trimming cut 3 bases from V and 7 bases from J; bases unmatched to any gene: 5. The CDR3 is CASSYQGGGEKLFF. CDR3 bases: TGTGCCAGCAGTTATCAGGGGGGCGGTGAAAAACTGTTTTTT.

This clone was detected only once. Here the CDR3 DNA reads TGTGCCAGCAGCTTAGGCCCAGGGTCAGGGCTCCCAGATACGCAGTATTTT. Its protein is CASSLGPGSGLPDTQYF. The chain is built from TRBV13 and TRBJ2-3; tentative D call: TRBD1 (5 bases). Trimming stripped 0 bases from V and 4 bases from J, with 17 bases between. The CDR3 has 17 amino acids. The germline V gene encodes CDR1 PRHDT and CDR2 FYEKMQ (reference sequence).

The gene calls are TRBV6-5 and TRBJ1-2; 7 nucleotides match TRBD1. The CDR3 extends over 12 amino acids. The germline CDR1 and CDR2 sequences are MNHEY and SVGAGI. J gave up 8 bases and V 6 bases, and 6 bases lay outside the gene matches. This CDR3 is CASSRDSGGYTF. The CDR3 DNA follows: TGTGCCAGCAGCAGGGACAGCGGAGGCTACACCTTC.

The chain employs TRBV27 and TRBJ2-1; 7 nucleotides line up with TRBD2. CDR1 and CDR2 from the germline V gene are MNHEY and SMNVEV (reference sequence). The V gene end was trimmed by 5 bases and the J gene end by 0 bases; junction bases not matched to a gene: 10. This CDR3 has 17 residues. In nucleotides, the CDR3 is TGTGCCAGCAGTCAAAGCAGTAGCGGGTCCTCCTACAATGAGCAGTTCTTC. Translating gives CASSQSSSGSSYNEQFF.

The rearrangement links TRBV18 to TRBJ1-2, with a weak D call TRBD1 (5 bases). V was cut by 3 bases and J by 3 bases, with 14 bases left in between. The CDR3 has 15 amino acids. CDR1 is KGHSH, CDR2 LQKENI, per germline. The CDR3 reads CASSPSGGGDYGYTF. The CDR3 region has the DNA TGTGCCAGCTCACCGTCGGGCGGAGGGGACTATGGCTACACCTTC.

This chain links TRBV29-1 with TRBJ2-3, with 7 bases matching TRBD1. From germline, CDR1 is SQVTM and CDR2 ANQGSEA. The ends lost 4 bases at V and 5 bases at J; junction bases unmatched: 12. This CDR3 region has 15 residues. CDR3 bases: TGCAGCGTTGGCGATTGGAAGGGGGCGTTAGATACGCAGTATTTT. It encodes CSVGDWKGALDTQYF.

The V call is TRBV11-2, the J call TRBJ1-4, with 7 bases matching TRBD1. The CDR3 runs 15 residues. The trim removed 5 bases at V and 8 bases at J, leaving 11 bases unmatched. CDR1 and CDR2 (germline): SGHAT, FQNNGV. CDR3 protein: CASSKSGTEEEKLFF. CDR3 coding DNA: TGTGCCAGCAGCAAATCCGGGACAGAGGAAGAAAAACTGTTTTTT. The full variable domain, completed using reference TRBV11-2 and TRBJ1-4, is EAGVAQSPRYKIIEKRQSVAFWCNPISGHATLYWYQQILGQGPKLLIQFQNNGVVDDSQLPKDRFSAERLKGVDSTLKIQPAKLEDSAVYLCASSKSGTEEEKLFFGSGTQLSVL.

The J gene is TRBJ2-7, the V gene TRBV5-1; 8 bases are a match to TRBD2. V gave up 0 bases and J gave up 4 bases; unmatched junction bases: 12. The CDR3 sequence is 17 residues long. Germline assignment: CDR1 SGHRS and CDR2 YFSETQ. This chain's CDR3 is CASSLASRPQRGYEQYF. The CDR3 DNA sequence: TGCGCCAGCAGCTTGGCCTCGAGGCCCCAGCGGGGGTACGAGCAGTACTTC.

The rearrangement links TRBV6-5 to TRBJ2-3; 10 bases fit TRBD2. The CDR3 spans 15 residues. V was pared by 6 bases and J by 0 bases, with 3 bases of the junction left unmatched. CDR1 MNHEY and CDR2 SVGAGI come from the germline V gene. The CDR3 nucleotides read TGTGCCAGCAGATTAGCGGGGGGCAGCACAGATACGCAGTATTTT. It yields the protein CASRLAGGSTDTQYF.

This chain links TRBV7-2 with TRBJ1-2; no clear D gene. Trimming cost V 2 bases and J 4 bases, with 11 bases left between them. This CDR3 region has 14 residues. Germline loops: CDR1 SGHTA, CDR2 FQGNSA. This chain's CDR3 is CASSLIGCCYGYTF. The CDR3 DNA reads TGTGCCAGCAGCTTAATTGGGTGTTGCTATGGCTACACCTTC.

The chain has TRBV3-1 (or the pseudogene TRBV3-2) and TRBJ1-1; the D is unclear. Trimming removed 2 bases from V and 5 bases from J, with 12 bases in between. The CDR3 runs 14 residues. Germline lookup yields CDR1 LGHDT and CDR2 YNNKEL (reference sequence). CDR3 loop: CASSQQVKGTEAFF. CDR3 in DNA: TGTGCCAGCAGCCAACAGGTCAAGGGTACTGAAGCTTTCTTT.

The chain links TRBV19 to TRBJ2-3; 9 positions match TRBD1. V was pared by 6 bases and J by 4 bases, with 8 bases of the junction left unmatched. CDR1 LNHDA and CDR2 SQIVND come from the germline V gene (reference sequence). The CDR3 loop spans 15 amino acids. CDR3 region: CASRKGQGWADTQYF. As DNA, the CDR3 is TGTGCCAGTAGAAAGGGACAGGGTTGGGCAGATACGCAGTATTTT.

The J gene is TRBJ2-1, the V gene TRBV6-5; D is possibly TRBD2 (5 bases). Trimming cost V 0 bases and J 9 bases, with 12 bases left between them. Looked up from germline, CDR1 is MNHEY and CDR2 is SVGAGI. The length of the CDR3 is 14 residues. As DNA, the CDR3 is TGTGCCAGCAGTTACTCGAGAGGGTGGGGTGAGCAGTTCTTC. Translation: CASSYSRGWGEQFF.

This chain connects TRBV18 to TRBJ2-7, with 7 bases lining up with TRBD1. The V gene's germline CDR1 is KGHSH and CDR2 LQKENI. Unmatched junction bases numbered 10, after V lost 4 bases and J lost 1 base. The CDR3 consists of 16 residues. CDR3 sequence (DNA): TGTGCCAGCTCACTTGGGACAGCGCCGAGTTCCTACGAGCAGTACTTC. Protein: CASSLGTAPSSYEQYF. Full variable domain (remainder filled in from reference TRBV18 and TRBJ2-7): NAGVMQNPRHLVRRRGQEARLRCSPMKGHSHVYWYRQLPEEGLKFMVYLQKENIIDESGMPKERFSAEFPKEGPSILRIQQVVRGDSAAYFCASSLGTAPSSYEQYFGPGTRLTVT.

V usage is TRBV5-6 and J usage is TRBJ2-5; 9 nucleotides match TRBD2. Germline CDR1 and CDR2: SGHDT and YYEEEE. Trimming took 0 bases from V and 6 from J; bases not matched to a gene: 9. The CDR3 runs 16 residues. The CDR3 is CASSLELGGGAKTQYF. The CDR3 DNA reads TGTGCCAGCAGCTTGGAGCTTGGCGGGGGGGCGAAGACCCAGTACTTC.

The chain employs TRBV6-5 and TRBJ2-2; no clear D. Germline values: CDR1 MNHEY, CDR2 SVGAGI. The CDR3 extends over 14 amino acids. V dropped 5 bases and J dropped 5 bases, with 12 bases sitting between them. CDR3 amino acids: CASSPGLGTGELFF. The CDR3, as DNA: TGTGCCAGCAGTCCGGGCCTGGGGACCGGGGAGCTGTTTTTT.

The rearrangement links TRBV18 to TRBJ2-7, with D tentatively TRBD2 (5 bases). CDR3 size: 13 residues. Trimming pared 3 bases from V and 4 bases from J, leaving 10 bases between. The germline V gene has CDR1 KGHSH and CDR2 LQKENI. Here the CDR3 DNA reads TGTGCCAGCTCACCTGTCGTAGCGTACGAGCAGTACTTC. The encoded protein is CASSPVVAYEQYF.

The V and J genes are TRBV11-2 and TRBJ2-6; D gene unclear. CDR1 SGHAT and CDR2 FQNNGV come from the germline V gene. The CDR3 extends over 13 amino acids. The V end lost 7 bases, the J end lost 0 bases, and 4 bases lay between the germline ends. CDR3 DNA: TGTGCCAGCACCCCCTCTGGGGCCAACGTCCTGACTTTC. This codes for CASTPSGANVLTF.

The J gene is TRBJ2-7, the V gene TRBV12-5; TRBD1 aligns across 9 bases. V shed 4 bases and J 2 bases; nucleotides not matched to a gene: 9. The CDR3 covers 16 residues. Germline CDR1 LGHNT, CDR2 FRNRAP. The CDR3 coding sequence is TGTGCTAGTGGTTCCTACCGGGACAGGGTCACCTACGAGCAGTACTTC. Protein: CASGSYRDRVTYEQYF.

V is TRBV3-1 (or the pseudogene TRBV3-2) and J is TRBJ2-5, with 9 bases lining up with TRBD1. CDR3 length: 17 residues. V lost 3 bases, J lost 0 bases, and 8 bases stayed unmatched. Germline loops: CDR1 LGHDT, CDR2 YNNKEL (reference sequence). CDR3 residues: CASSQGQGIGYQETQYF. DNA for the CDR3: TGTGCCAGCAGCCAGGGACAGGGCATCGGGTACCAAGAGACCCAGTACTTC.

The chain uses TRBV5-8 and TRBJ2-7; D is possibly TRBD2 (6 bases). Germline V gives CDR1 SGHTS, CDR2 YDEGEE. The V and J ends lost 5 bases and 2 bases respectively, with 14 bases between them. This CDR3 spans 14 amino acids. The CDR3 sequence: CASSRRAGPYEQYF. DNA for the CDR3: TGTGCCAGCAGTAGGAGGGCAGGGCCCTACGAGCAGTACTTC.

This chain uses TRBV11-2 with TRBJ2-1; D gene ambiguous. From germline, CDR1 is SGHAT and CDR2 FQNNGV. V lost 0 bases and J 13 bases, leaving 10 bases between the germline ends. The CDR3 is 12 residues long. CDR3 region: CASSLEATRQFF. CDR3 nucleotide sequence: TGTGCCAGCAGCTTAGAAGCGACACGACAGTTCTTC.

CDR3 coding DNA: TGTGCCAGTAGTATAAAGGGTGGAGGGCACTCCTACGAGCAGTACTTC. Translating it yields CASSIKGGGHSYEQYF. This sequence joins TRBV19 and TRBJ2-7; D is perhaps TRBD2 (6 bases). The ends were cut back, 2 bases at V and 0 bases at J, with 14 bases in the middle. Germline V gene data show CDR1 as LNHDA and CDR2 as SQIVND (reference sequence). The CDR3 is 16 residues long.